The source of this T cell receptor (beta chain) is a study of blood T cell repertoires in COVID-19. Study-wide background: Donors in the United States, Italy and Spain gave samples during acute or convalescent COVID-19.

Residents of under 25 US areas, aged about 18 to 89 years, made up the participants. Cohort 3 recovery required two negative PCRs, clearance, or symptom resolution. This clone was counted a single time. The V gene end was trimmed by 4 bases and the J gene end by 7 bases; junction bases not matched to a gene: 7. This CDR3 spans 15 amino acids. The V gene's germline CDR1 is ENHRY and CDR2 SYGVKD. The assay was immunoSEQ multiplex PCR, and TCRdb's table has in-frame clones only and misses some. Among roughly 300,000 clones listed, about 92% were seen once. Source material: PBMCs or T cells enriched from blood (not recorded which). The V call is TRBV10-3, the J call TRBJ2-1; the match to TRBD2 covers 10 bases. This sequence originates from a woman aged 30 to 39 who had recovered from COVID-19. The DNA of the CDR3 is TGTGCCATCAGTGCCACTAGCGGGGAAGGGAATGAGCAGTTCTTC. Its translation is CAISATSGEGNEQFF.